This T cell receptor beta chain was sequenced in a study of a mutant IDH1 vaccine in newly diagnosed glioma. Comment on this clone: The antigen remains undetermined.

Time point specified: week 5, during vaccination. With topical imiquimod, each dose of the vaccine consisted of 300 ug of mutant IDH1 20-mer peptide. Only in-frame clones appear in the TCRdb table, and some are missing; sequencing was by immunoSEQ multiplex PCR. The repertoire has over 45,000 clones, 70% to 90% of them found once; the top ten carry 3% to 4%. The CDR3 consists of 17 residues. Germline assignment: CDR1 MGHRA and CDR2 YSYEKL. Trimming removed 2 bases from V and 1 base from J; junction bases left unmatched: 8. Sequenced material: PBMCs, taken from a glioma patient whose treatment included an IDH1 peptide vaccine. The chain joins TRBV4-1 to TRBJ1-1; 9 nucleotides match TRBD1. The TCR was taken from a man aged 25-45 years with glioma. The CDR3 region has the DNA TGCGCCAGCAGCCAACCTGGGACAGGGTATCAGAACACTGAAGCTTTCTTT. This codes for CASSQPGTGYQNTEAFF.